This TCR beta chain was sequenced in a study of blood T cell repertoires in COVID-19 (TCRdb year 2020). Background on the whole study: The collaborator samples originated in the United States, Italy and Spain and spanned the acute and convalescent phases of COVID-19. The sample metadata nearly always contained a de-identified subject ID, COVID-19 status, age in years and sex. Where HLA class I and class II types were available, the types were taken from metadata supplied by the sample provider, not from assay-based typing. The prospective study material was composed of cDNA or gDNA derived from T cells, B-cell-depleted T cells, or PBMCs. The repertoires were made available in a free public database intended to serve as a resource for research on the immune response to SARS-CoV-2. The samples were drawn from the first 160 participants of the ongoing ImmuneRACE study and from 1,200 or so subjects provided by 6 global collaborators. Subjects who had been exposed to COVID-19, were actively infected with it, or had recovered from it provided the deeply sampled blood TCRbeta repertoires that made up the dataset.

From a lookup of the germline V gene, CDR1 and CDR2 are SGDLS and YYNGEE. Including the terminal cysteine and phenylalanine, the CDR3 comprises 13 residues. The kept DNA is CDR3 alone, 39 bases in frame from the first base. Deletion took 0 bases off V and 9 bases off J, with a span of 10 bases between the germline ends. The immunoSEQ Assay, a bias-controlled multiplex PCR, was used to amplify TCRbeta CDR3 regions from genomic DNA. The source study handled its data this way. Nucleated cell counts per sample were estimated from amplification of reference gene primers within the assay. Sequence reads were collapsed and filtered to measure the absolute abundance of every unique TCRbeta CDR3 rearrangement. For each sample, productive Simpson clonality was calculated as the square root of Simpson's diversity index across productive rearrangements. In its TCRdb copy, this immuneACCESS table keeps in-frame sequences only and misses some clones. Where compared with another copy, unresolved V genes explain less than half of these, and the others have no known cause. V, J and clone size are those of that table, while D and trimming were read from the DNA. The table for this sample lists roughly 400,000 clones; about 86% of them were counted only once. Roughly 10% of the sample is in the top ten clones.

About this clone: It has no known antigen specificity. Per-base qualities were not stored, and no clone one base away is much larger.

In the prospective study, participants were roughly 18 to 100 years old, resided in 20 to 30 geographic areas of the United States, and were enrolled through a virtual design. In the prospective study, cohorts were assigned on the basis of participant-reported clinical history obtained from a screening survey and a study questionnaire. ImmuneRACE Cohort 3 recovered participants were defined by two consecutive negative NP/OP PCR tests, healthcare professional clearance, or symptom resolution. In the prospective study, mobile phlebotomists collected whole blood, serum and a nasopharyngeal or oropharyngeal swab from each participant. Additional blood draws and questionnaires over an approximately two-month period could optionally be provided by prospective study participants. Before DNA extraction, prospective study blood samples were shipped either frozen or at room temperature. Results the study describes overall, beyond this receptor: How much clinical and demographic metadata was included differed by source and by participant, and the metadata was provided uncurated.

This clonotype originated in a woman aged 45-65 years who had recovered from COVID-19. Specimen: PBMCs or T cells enriched from blood (not recorded which). The chain couples TRBV9 to TRBJ1-5, with the D gene too uncertain to name. For the CDR3, the sequence is CASSVGQSLPQHF. The bases read TGTGCCAGCAGCGTAGGCCAGTCTCTGCCCCAGCATTTT.